The 30 T cell receptor beta chains below come from one sample, sequenced in a study of blood T cell repertoires in COVID-19. Profiling relied on immunoSEQ multiplex PCR, and the TCRdb table lists in-frame clones only, not all of them. The sample holds some 460,000 clones, roughly 90% seen once. Sequenced material: PBMCs or T cells enriched from blood (not recorded which). These receptors all come from a woman in her late teens or twenties who had recovered from COVID-19.

The chain uses TRBV9 and TRBJ2-1, with a possible D match to TRBD2 (6 bases). V gave up 1 base and J gave up 4 bases, with 12 bases separating them. Germline CDR1 is SGDLS and CDR2 is YYNGEE. This CDR3 contains 15 residues. The CDR3 DNA is TGTGCCAGCAGCGTAAGAACGGGGGAGTACAATGAGCAGTTCTTC. The encoded protein is CASSVRTGEYNEQFF.

V gene TRBV27 combines with J gene TRBJ2-7; a possible D gene is TRBD1 (6 bases). The CDR3 loop spans 14 amino acids. The germline V gene encodes CDR1 MNHEY and CDR2 SMNVEV (reference sequence). With 4 bases removed from V and 3 bases from J, the gap between germline ends came to 13 bases. The CDR3 DNA follows: TGTGCCAGCAGTTCCCGACAGGACCACTACGAGCAGTACTTC. Translated, it gives CASSSRQDHYEQYF.

This chain uses TRBV30 with TRBJ2-5; 7 bases map to TRBD2. The CDR3 has 13 residues. Germline CDR1 is GTSNPN and CDR2 is SVGIG (reference sequence). J lost 5 bases, V lost 5 bases, and 8 bases had no gene match. CDR3 sequence reads: CAWAAGLWETQYF. The CDR3 bases are TGTGCCTGGGCAGCGGGGTTATGGGAGACCCAGTACTTC.

The V call is TRBV6-5, the J call TRBJ2-3, with TRBD2 matching 9 bases. This CDR3 is built from 14 residues. Germline V gene sequence: CDR1 MNHEY, CDR2 SVGAGI. The V segment lost 5 bases and the J segment 5 bases; nucleotides outside the gene matches: 5. CDR3 in DNA: TGTGCCAGCAGTCCGCGGGGGGGCGAAGATACGCAGTATTTT. As protein: CASSPRGGEDTQYF.

In this sample, this clone turned up once. V and J are TRBV5-8 and TRBJ2-7; 9 bases fit TRBD2. From germline, CDR1 is SGHTS and CDR2 YDEGEE. The CDR3 extends over 14 amino acids. V was pared by 4 bases and J by 3 bases, with 5 bases of the junction left unmatched. CDR3 bases: TGTGCCAGCAGCCAGCGGGGGGCCAACTACGAGCAGTACTTC. Its protein product is CASSQRGANYEQYF.

The chain has TRBV7-9 and TRBJ1-5; 8 bases line up with TRBD1. This CDR3 region has 17 residues. The germline gives CDR1 SEHNR, CDR2 FQNEAQ (reference sequence). With 5 bases clipped from V and 3 bases from J, the junction kept 12 bases outside the gene matches. The CDR3 sequence: CASSSLGEGQVNQPQHF. Written as DNA, the CDR3 is TGTGCCAGCAGCAGCCTAGGTGAGGGACAGGTCAATCAGCCCCAGCATTTT.

This clone was detected only once. The chain couples TRBV6-5 to TRBJ2-4, with TRBD1 matching 8 bases. With V trimmed by 5 bases and J by 0 bases, 3 bases remained unmatched. The CDR3 extends over 15 amino acids. The V gene's germline CDR1 is MNHEY and CDR2 SVGAGI. The CDR3 here is CASSRQGLAKNIQYF. CDR3 coding DNA: TGTGCCAGCAGTCGACAGGGGTTAGCCAAAAACATTCAGTACTTC.

The chain links TRBV30 to TRBJ2-1; maybe TRBD2 (6 bases). The CDR3 loop spans 13 amino acids. Germline V gene data show CDR1 as GTSNPN and CDR2 as SVGIG (reference sequence). Trimming took off 2 bases at V and 6 bases at J, with 11 bases between the two ends. CDR3 protein: CAWSYAGPNEQFF. CDR3 bases: TGTGCCTGGAGTTATGCGGGGCCCAATGAGCAGTTCTTC. The variable domain in full, completed from reference TRBV30 and TRBJ2-1, reads SQTIHQWPATLVQPVGSPLSLECTVEGTSNPNLYWYRQAAGRGLQLLFYSVGIGQISSEVPQNLSASRPQDRQFILSSKKLLLSDSGFYLCAWSYAGPNEQFFGPGTRLTVL.

This sequence joins TRBV6-1 and TRBJ2-3; TRBD1 is a possible D gene (6 bases). Trimming removed 1 base at V and 10 bases at J, with 12 bases between. This CDR3 has 13 amino acids. Germline CDR1 and CDR2: MNHNS and SASEGT. This CDR3 reads CASSEGIQGAQYF. The DNA for the CDR3 is TGTGCCAGCAGTGAAGGTATACAGGGCGCGCAGTATTTT.

The CDR3 sequence: CASSFSGTYEQYF. The CDR3 nucleotides read TGTGCCAGCAGTTTCTCCGGGACCTACGAGCAGTACTTC. The chain carries TRBV12-3 or TRBV12-4 and TRBJ2-7; D is possibly TRBD2 (5 bases). Trimming removed 3 bases at V and 2 bases at J, with 8 bases between. This CDR3 is built from 13 residues.

This clone was recorded once. The gene calls are TRBV7-6 and TRBJ2-7; a possible D gene is TRBD1 (5 bases). Germline V CDR1 and CDR2: SGHVS, FNYEAQ. V was shortened by 0 bases and J by 6 bases, with 15 bases between the two germline ends. This CDR3 is built from 15 residues. CDR3 nucleotides: TGTGCCAGCAGCTTAGCCTCTAGGACACCTTCCGAGCAGTACTTC. It is translated as CASSLASRTPSEQYF.

The J gene is TRBJ2-7, the V gene TRBV6-5, with 8 nucleotides matching TRBD1. With 7 bases clipped from V and 2 bases from J, the junction kept 10 bases outside the gene matches. CDR3 length: 15 residues. Germline CDR1 is MNHEY and CDR2 is SVGAGI. The CDR3 region is CASTGAGTGAYEQYF. CDR3 nucleotides: TGTGCCAGCACCGGAGCCGGGACAGGCGCCTACGAGCAGTACTTC.

This clone was recorded once. The chain joins TRBV5-4 to TRBJ2-7; 7 bases align to TRBD1. This CDR3 comprises 14 residues. With V trimmed by 4 bases and J by 2 bases, 6 bases remained unmatched. Per germline, CDR1 SGHNT and CDR2 YYREEE (reference sequence). The CDR3 nucleotides read TGTGCCAGCAGCACTAGACAGGGTACCTACGAGCAGTACTTC. It encodes CASSTRQGTYEQYF.

The rearrangement uses TRBV5-1 and TRBJ2-7; TRBD2 matches 8 bases. After removal of 6 bases from V and 5 bases from J, the junction contained 19 bases not matched to a gene. The CDR3 has 17 residues. In germline, CDR1 is SGHRS, CDR2 YFSETQ. Written as DNA, the CDR3 is TGCGCCAGCACAATGGGAGGCGGGGGGCTTGCTGGGGACGAGCAGTACTTC. Protein sequence: CASTMGGGGLAGDEQYF.

In DNA form, the CDR3 reads TGTGCCACGACAGGGGTTCGCCCGCGGGACTATGGCTACACCTTC. As protein: CATTGVRPRDYGYTF. The V call is TRBV2, the J call TRBJ1-2; 8 bases line up with TRBD1. V lost 10 bases and J lost 3; bases outside the gene matches: 13. CDR3 length: 15 residues. Germline CDR1 and CDR2: SNHLY and FYNNEI.

The V and J genes are TRBV6-2 or TRBV6-3 and TRBJ1-1; D remains unclear. Trimming removed 5 bases at V and 0 bases at J, with 10 bases between. Germline loops: CDR1 MNHEY, CDR2 SVGEGT. CDR3 length: 14 residues. The CDR3 DNA follows: TGTGCCAGCAGTCTGTCGAGAGTGAACACTGAAGCTTTCTTT. Translated: CASSLSRVNTEAFF.

V and J are TRBV18 and TRBJ1-5; the D gene is possibly TRBD1 (5 bases). The germline V gene encodes CDR1 KGHSH and CDR2 LQKENI. There are 17 residues in the CDR3. The V gene lost 1 base and the J gene lost 2 bases, with 15 bases spanning the gap. The CDR3 nucleotides are TGTGCCAGCTCACCACAGCAAGGGCAGGGCGGCAATCAGCCCCAGCATTTT. It yields the protein CASSPQQGQGGNQPQHF.

This rearrangement joins TRBV27 to TRBJ2-5; 13 nucleotides align to TRBD2. This CDR3 comprises 17 residues. The germline gives CDR1 MNHEY, CDR2 SMNVEV (reference sequence). After removal of 5 bases from V and 5 bases from J, the junction contained 11 bases not matched to a gene. CDR3 amino acids: CASSAQGLAGFYETQYF. CDR3 nucleotide sequence: TGTGCCAGCAGTGCACAGGGACTAGCGGGGTTCTACGAGACCCAGTACTTC.

A few counts support this clone. The chain combines TRBV19 with TRBJ1-1, with a possible D match to TRBD1 (6 bases). CDR1 and CDR2 from the germline V gene are LNHDA and SQIVND (reference sequence). Trimming removed 4 bases from V and 4 bases from J, with 7 bases in between. This CDR3 has 12 amino acids. The CDR3 region is CASSRDTTEAFF. The CDR3 DNA is TGTGCCAGTAGTAGGGACACCACTGAAGCTTTCTTT.

The J gene is TRBJ2-1, the V gene TRBV24-1; the D is unclear. CDR1 and CDR2 from the germline V gene are KGHDR and SFDVKD. V lost 3 bases to trimming and J lost 6 bases, with 5 bases between them. CDR3 size: 12 residues. This chain's CDR3 is CATSDPFNEQFF. CDR3 nucleotide sequence: TGTGCCACCAGTGATCCCTTCAATGAGCAGTTCTTC.

The chain is built from TRBV15 and TRBJ1-3; D unclear. Trimming took off 0 bases at V and 4 bases at J, with 4 bases between the two ends. The CDR3 is 13 amino acids. Germline V gene data show CDR1 as LNHNV and CDR2 as YYDKDF (reference sequence). In DNA form, the CDR3 reads TGTGCCACCAGCAGAGATCGGGGAAACACCATATATTTT. Protein product: CATSRDRGNTIYF.

The chain employs TRBV4-1 and TRBJ1-4; 8 positions match TRBD1. V was clipped by 3 bases and J by 7 bases; unmatched bases: 4. Germline V CDR1 and CDR2: MGHRA, YSYEKL. The CDR3 sequence is 14 residues long. The CDR3: CASSQTGVREKLFF. The CDR3 DNA reads TGCGCCAGCAGCCAGACAGGGGTTCGTGAAAAACTGTTTTTT.

The genes are TRBV7-2 and TRBJ1-5; TRBD1 matches at 7 bases. Germline CDR1 and CDR2: SGHTA and FQGNSA. The CDR3 is made up of 15 amino acids. The V and J ends lost 5 bases and 3 bases, in that order; junction bases with no gene match: 7. CDR3 nucleotide sequence: TGTGCCAGCAGCCAAAGGGACAGTTTCAATCAGCCCCAGCATTTT. Its translation: CASSQRDSFNQPQHF. Supplemented by reference TRBV7-2 and TRBJ1-5, the full variable domain reads GAGVSQSPSNKVTEKGKDVELRCDPISGHTALYWYRQSLGQGLEFLIYFQGNSAPDKSGLPSDRFSAERTGGSVSTLTIQRTQQEDSAVYLCASSQRDSFNQPQHFGDGTRLSIL.

The V and J genes are TRBV6-1 and TRBJ2-7; D not certain. The CDR3 is made up of 13 amino acids. V gave up 0 bases and J gave up 6 bases, with 9 bases separating them. Germline V CDR1 and CDR2: MNHNS, SASEGT. CDR3: CASSEARPGEQYF. DNA of the CDR3: TGTGCCAGCAGTGAAGCACGGCCGGGCGAGCAGTACTTC.

This clone showed up just once. The chain carries TRBV5-1 and TRBJ2-3; 12 positions agree with TRBD2. CDR1 is SGHRS and CDR2 is YFSETQ in the germline V gene. The CDR3 is 17 residues long. V trimming: 0 bases; J trimming: 3 bases; junction bases outside the gene matches: 5. CDR3 in amino acids: CASSLARLAGGTDTQYF. The CDR3 coding sequence is TGCGCCAGCAGCTTGGCCCGGCTAGCGGGGGGGACAGATACGCAGTATTTT.

This clone appeared once. The chain links TRBV5-6 to TRBJ1-1; D may be TRBD1 (6 bases). V dropped 2 bases and J dropped 1 base, with 12 bases sitting between them. CDR1 and CDR2 (germline): SGHDT, YYEEEE. The CDR3 consists of 15 residues. CDR3 nucleotides: TGTGCCAGCAGCTTCCGACAGGAATGGAACACTGAAGCTTTCTTT. This codes for CASSFRQEWNTEAFF.

This clone was counted between two and nine times. The chain links TRBV3-1 (or the pseudogene TRBV3-2) to TRBJ2-2; D call uncertain. Germline V CDR1 and CDR2: LGHDT, YNNKEL (reference sequence). This CDR3 spans 12 amino acids. The ends were cut back, 1 base at V and 7 bases at J, with 4 bases in the middle. The CDR3 loop is CASSQGVGELFF. The CDR3, as DNA: TGTGCCAGCAGCCAAGGCGTCGGGGAGCTGTTTTTT.

This chain's CDR3 is CASSRTGVTEAFF. The CDR3 region has the DNA TGTGCCAGCAGCCGTACAGGGGTTACTGAAGCTTTCTTT. The chain has TRBV7-8 and TRBJ1-1; 7 positions agree with TRBD1. With V trimmed by 5 bases and J by 5 bases, 5 bases remained unmatched. The CDR3 runs 13 residues. Per the germline V gene, CDR1 is SGHVS and CDR2 is FQNEAQ.

This clone was picked up a small number of times. V usage is TRBV30 and J usage is TRBJ1-3, with D uncertain. This CDR3 comprises 17 residues. The germline V and J ends were trimmed by 0 bases and 6 bases, with 21 bases remaining between them. The V gene's germline CDR1 is GTSNPN and CDR2 SVGIG (reference sequence). The CDR3: CAWSVVPPGGYENTIYF. As DNA, the CDR3 is TGTGCCTGGAGTGTAGTCCCCCCAGGAGGGTACGAAAACACCATATATTTT.

The rearrangement links TRBV5-6 to TRBJ2-7; 11 bases align to TRBD2. After removal of 4 bases from V and 7 bases from J, the junction contained 10 bases not matched to a gene. Germline assignment: CDR1 SGHDT and CDR2 YYEEEE. This CDR3 is built from 15 residues. The CDR3 sequence: CASSPPSGGRGEQYF. For the CDR3, the DNA is TGTGCCAGCAGCCCCCCTAGCGGGGGGCGAGGAGAGCAGTACTTC.